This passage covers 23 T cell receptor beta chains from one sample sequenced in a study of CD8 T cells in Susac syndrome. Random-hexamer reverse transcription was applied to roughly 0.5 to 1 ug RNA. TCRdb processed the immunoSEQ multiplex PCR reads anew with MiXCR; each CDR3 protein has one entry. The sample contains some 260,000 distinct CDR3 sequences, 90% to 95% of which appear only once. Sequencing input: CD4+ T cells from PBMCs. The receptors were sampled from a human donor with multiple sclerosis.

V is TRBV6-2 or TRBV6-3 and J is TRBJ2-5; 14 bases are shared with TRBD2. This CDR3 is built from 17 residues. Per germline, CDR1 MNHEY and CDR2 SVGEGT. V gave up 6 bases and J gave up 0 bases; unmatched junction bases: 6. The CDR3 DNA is TGTGCCAGCAGCCCCGGACTAGCGGGGGGAAACCAAGAGACCCAGTACTTC. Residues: CASSPGLAGGNQETQYF.

The chain's CDR3 is CAISEGDNYEQYV. The CDR3, as DNA: TGTGCCATCAGTGAGGGGGACAACTACGAGCAGTACGTC. The chain carries TRBV10-3 and TRBJ2-7, with D possibly TRBD1 on 6 matching bases. CDR3 length: 13 residues. Trimming removed 2 bases at V and 3 bases at J, with 8 bases between. Germline V CDR1 and CDR2: ENHRY, SYGVKD.

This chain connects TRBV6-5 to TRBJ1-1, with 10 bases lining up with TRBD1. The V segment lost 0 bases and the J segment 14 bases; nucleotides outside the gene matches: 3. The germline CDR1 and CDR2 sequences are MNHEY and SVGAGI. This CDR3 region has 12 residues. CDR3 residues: CASSYSGQGLFF. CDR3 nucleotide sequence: TGTGCCAGCAGTTACTCGGGACAGGGGCTATTCTTT.

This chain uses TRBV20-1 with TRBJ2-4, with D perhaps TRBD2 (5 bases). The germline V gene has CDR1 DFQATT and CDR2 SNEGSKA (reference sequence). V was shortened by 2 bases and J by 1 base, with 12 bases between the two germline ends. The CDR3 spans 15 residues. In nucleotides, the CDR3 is TGCAGTGCTAGATCTCTCGGGGTTGCCAAAAACATTCAGTACTTC. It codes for CSARSLGVAKNIQYF.

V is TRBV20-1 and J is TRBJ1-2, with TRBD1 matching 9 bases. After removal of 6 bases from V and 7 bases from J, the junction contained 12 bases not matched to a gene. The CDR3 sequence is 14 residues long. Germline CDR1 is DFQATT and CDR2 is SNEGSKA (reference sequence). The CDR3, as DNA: TGCAGTGCCGTGGGCGACAGGGGGATAAGTGGCTACACCTTC. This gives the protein CSAVGDRGISGYTF.

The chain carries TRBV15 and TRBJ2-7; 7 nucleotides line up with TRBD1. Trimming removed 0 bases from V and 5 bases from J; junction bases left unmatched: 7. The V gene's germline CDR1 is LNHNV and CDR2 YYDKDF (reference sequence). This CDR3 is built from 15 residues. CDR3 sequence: CATSRDDGTVNEQYF. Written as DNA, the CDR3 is TGTGCCACCAGCAGAGATGATGGGACAGTTAACGAGCAGTACTTC.

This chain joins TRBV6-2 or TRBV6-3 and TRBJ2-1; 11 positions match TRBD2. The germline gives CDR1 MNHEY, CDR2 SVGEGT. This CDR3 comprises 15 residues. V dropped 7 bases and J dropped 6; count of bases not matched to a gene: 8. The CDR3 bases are TGTGCCAGCACCCTGACTAGCGGGATTCGCAATGAGCAGTTCTTC. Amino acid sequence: CASTLTSGIRNEQFF.

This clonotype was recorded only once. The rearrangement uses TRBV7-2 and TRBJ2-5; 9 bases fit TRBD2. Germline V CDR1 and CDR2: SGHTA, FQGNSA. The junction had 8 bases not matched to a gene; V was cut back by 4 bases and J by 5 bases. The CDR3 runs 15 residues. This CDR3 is CASSSVAGEGETQYF. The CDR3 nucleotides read TGTGCCAGCAGCTCAGTAGCGGGAGAGGGTGAGACCCAGTACTTC.

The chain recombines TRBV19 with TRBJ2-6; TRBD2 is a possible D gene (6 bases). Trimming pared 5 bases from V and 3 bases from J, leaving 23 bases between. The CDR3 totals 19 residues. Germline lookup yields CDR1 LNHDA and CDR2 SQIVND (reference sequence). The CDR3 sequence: CASSPTGQGGFGGANVLTF. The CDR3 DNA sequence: TGTGCCAGTAGTCCCACGGGGCAGGGAGGCTTCGGTGGGGCCAACGTCCTGACTTTC.

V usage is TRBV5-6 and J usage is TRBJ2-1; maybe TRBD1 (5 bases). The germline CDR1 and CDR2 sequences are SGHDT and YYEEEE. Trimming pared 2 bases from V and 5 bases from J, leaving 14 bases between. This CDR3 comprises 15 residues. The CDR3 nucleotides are TGTGCCAGCAGCTTTTTCAACAGGAATAACAATGAGCAGTTCTTC. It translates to CASSFFNRNNNEQFF.

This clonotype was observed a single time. In DNA, the CDR3 is TGTGCCAGCAGCCATGGACAGGCTGGTGAGCAGTTCTTC. It translates to CASSHGQAGEQFF. J is TRBJ2-1 and V is TRBV3-1; 7 positions match TRBD1. CDR1 and CDR2 from the germline V gene are LGHDT and YNNKEL (reference sequence). Trimming removed 3 bases from V and 9 bases from J; junction bases left unmatched: 5. The CDR3 consists of 13 residues.

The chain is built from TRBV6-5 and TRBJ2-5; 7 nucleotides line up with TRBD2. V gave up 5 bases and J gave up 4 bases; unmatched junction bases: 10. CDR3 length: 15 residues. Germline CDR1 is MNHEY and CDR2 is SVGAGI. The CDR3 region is CASSTGTSARETQYF. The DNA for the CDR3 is TGTGCCAGCAGTACAGGAACTAGCGCCAGAGAGACCCAGTACTTC.

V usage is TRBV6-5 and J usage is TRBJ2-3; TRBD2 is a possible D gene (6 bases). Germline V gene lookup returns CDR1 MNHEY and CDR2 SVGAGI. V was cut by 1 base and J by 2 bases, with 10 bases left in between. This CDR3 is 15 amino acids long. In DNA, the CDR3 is TGTGCCAGCAGTTACTGGCGGGGCCACACAGATACGCAGTATTTT. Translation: CASSYWRGHTDTQYF.

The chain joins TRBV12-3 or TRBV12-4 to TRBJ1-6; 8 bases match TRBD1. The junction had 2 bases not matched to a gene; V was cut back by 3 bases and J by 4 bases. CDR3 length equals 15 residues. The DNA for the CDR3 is TGTGCCAGCAGTTTGGGACAGGCTTATAATTCACCCCTCCACTTT. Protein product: CASSLGQAYNSPLHF.

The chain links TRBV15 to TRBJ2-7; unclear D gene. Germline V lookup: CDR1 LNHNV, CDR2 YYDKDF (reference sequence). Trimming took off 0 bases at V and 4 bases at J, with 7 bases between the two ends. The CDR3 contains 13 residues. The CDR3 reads CATSRERWYEQYV. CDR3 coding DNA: TGTGCCACCAGCAGAGAGCGGTGGTACGAGCAGTACGTC.

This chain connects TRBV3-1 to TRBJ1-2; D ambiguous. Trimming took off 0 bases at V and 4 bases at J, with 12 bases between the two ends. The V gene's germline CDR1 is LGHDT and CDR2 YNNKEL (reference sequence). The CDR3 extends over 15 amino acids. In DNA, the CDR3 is TGTGCCAGCAGCCAAGAACTGATCCACTTCTATGGCTACACCTTC. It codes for CASSQELIHFYGYTF. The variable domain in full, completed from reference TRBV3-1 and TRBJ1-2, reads DTAVSQTPKYLVTQMGNDKSIKCEQNLGHDTMYWYKQDSKKFLKIMFSYNNKELIINETVPNRFSPKSPDKAHLNLHINSLELGDSAVYFCASSQELIHFYGYTFGSGTRLTVV.

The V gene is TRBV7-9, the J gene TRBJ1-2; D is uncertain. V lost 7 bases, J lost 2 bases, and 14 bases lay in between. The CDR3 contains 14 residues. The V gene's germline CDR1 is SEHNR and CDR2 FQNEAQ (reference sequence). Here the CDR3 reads CASIEGSRNYGYTF. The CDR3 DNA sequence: TGTGCCAGCATCGAAGGCAGCCGGAACTATGGCTACACCTTC.

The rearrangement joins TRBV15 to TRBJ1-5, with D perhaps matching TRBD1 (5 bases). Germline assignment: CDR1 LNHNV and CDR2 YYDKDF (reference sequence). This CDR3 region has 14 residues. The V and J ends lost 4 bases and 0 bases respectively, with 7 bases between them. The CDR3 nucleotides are TGTGCCACCAGCATTGGGGGTAGCAATCAGCCCCAGCATTTT. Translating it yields CATSIGGSNQPQHF.

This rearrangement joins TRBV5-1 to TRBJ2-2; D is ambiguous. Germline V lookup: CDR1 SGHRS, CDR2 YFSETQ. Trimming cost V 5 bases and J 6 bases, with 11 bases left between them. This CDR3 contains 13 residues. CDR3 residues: CASRLGAPGELFF. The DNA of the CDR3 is TGCGCCAGCAGACTTGGAGCGCCCGGGGAGCTGTTTTTT.

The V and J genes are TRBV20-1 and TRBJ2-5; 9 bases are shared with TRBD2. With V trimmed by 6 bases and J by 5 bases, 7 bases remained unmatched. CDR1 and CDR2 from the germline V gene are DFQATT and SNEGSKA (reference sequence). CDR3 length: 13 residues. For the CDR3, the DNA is TGCAGTGCCTCGGGACTAGCCTGGGAGACCCAGTACTTC. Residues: CSASGLAWETQYF.

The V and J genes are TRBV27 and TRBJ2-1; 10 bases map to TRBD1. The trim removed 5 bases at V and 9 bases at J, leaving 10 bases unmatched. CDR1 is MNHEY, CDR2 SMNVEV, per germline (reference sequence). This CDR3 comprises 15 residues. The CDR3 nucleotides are TGTGCCAGCAGTACGACTCCGGGACAGGGGCGTGAGCAGTTCTTC. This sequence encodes CASSTTPGQGREQFF.

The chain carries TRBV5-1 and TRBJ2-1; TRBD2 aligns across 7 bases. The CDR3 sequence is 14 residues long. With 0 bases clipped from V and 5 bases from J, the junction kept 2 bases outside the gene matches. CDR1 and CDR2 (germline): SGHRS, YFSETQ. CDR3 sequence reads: CASSLASGHNEQFF. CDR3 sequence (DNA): TGCGCCAGCAGCTTGGCTAGCGGACACAATGAGCAGTTCTTC.

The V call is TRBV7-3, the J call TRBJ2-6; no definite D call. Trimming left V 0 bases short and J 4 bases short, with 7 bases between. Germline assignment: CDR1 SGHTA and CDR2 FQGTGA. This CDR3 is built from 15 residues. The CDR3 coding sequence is TGTGCCAGCAGCTTAACGATGGGAGGGGCCAACGTCCTGACTTTC. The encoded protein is CASSLTMGGANVLTF.